This T cell receptor (beta chain) was profiled in a study of radiation and T cells in renal cell carcinoma. The data were produced by immunoSEQ multiplex PCR, yet TCRdb's version contains in-frame clones alone and is incomplete. Altogether around 64,000 clones are present, about 74% being singletons, with the ten largest covering over 5.5%. Study observations and caveats: In blood, top tumor clones expanded by 2 weeks, shrinking by 4. No pretreatment tumor biopsies were available for baseline clonotypes.

Turning to this clone: Its specificity is not known.

Time point of the sample: blood 4 weeks post-SBRT, at nephrectomy. Treatment specified: 15 Gy SBRT to primary tumor, nephrectomy 4 weeks later. Nephrectomy followed 15 Gy stereotactic body radiation by 4 weeks. Germline V lookup: CDR1 LNHDA, CDR2 SQIVND (reference sequence). The CDR3 totals 16 residues. Trimming took 6 bases from V and 7 from J; bases not matched to a gene: 9. Sequenced material: blood, taken from a patient whose treatment included radiotherapy and nephrectomy. The chain employs TRBV19 and TRBJ2-2; the match to TRBD2 covers 12 bases. This TCR was recovered from a man aged 55-75 years with renal cell carcinoma. CDR3 nucleotides: TGTGCCAGTAGAACGACTAGCGGGAGAACGAACGGGGAGCTGTTTTTT. Amino acids: CASRTTSGRTNGELFF.